These 12 T cell receptor beta chains share one sample of origin, sequenced in a study of CD8+CD57+ T cells in acquired aplastic anemia. For CDR3 and TCR beta VDJ profiling, genomic DNA was the template used. TCRdb called the reads again in MiXCR, with one record for every CDR3 protein. The repertoire includes some 170,000 distinct CDR3 sequences, roughly 45% of them detected once, and under 1.2% sits in the top ten. Sequences were obtained from sorted CD4+, CD8+, or CD8+CD57+ T cells (not recorded which) from PBMCs. These receptors originate from a human donor in good health.

Comment on this clonotype: A much larger clone is a single base away; this may be a read error. Since no conserved phenylalanine or tryptophan closes the CDR3, a read error is the likely cause. This sequence joins TRBV6-1 and TRBJ1-3, with D unclear. Trimming removed 5 bases at V and 6 bases at J, with 8 bases between. CDR1 and CDR2 from the germline V gene are MNHNS and SASEGT. The CDR3 sequence is 12 residues long. DNA for the CDR3: TGTGCCAGCAGTCCTAGGGAAAACACCATATATCTT. Residues: CASSPRENTIYL.

This clonotype has a count of ten or more. The J gene is TRBJ2-5, the V gene TRBV20-1, with D unresolved. Germline V lookup: CDR1 DFQATT, CDR2 SNEGSKA (reference sequence). The CDR3 runs 12 residues. Trimming pared 0 bases from V and 4 bases from J, leaving 6 bases between. CDR3 region: CSARETGETQYF. The CDR3 nucleotides read TGCAGTGCTAGAGAGACCGGAGAGACCCAGTACTTC.

The chain is built from TRBV15 and TRBJ1-1, with D tentatively TRBD1 (5 bases). Trimming took off 5 bases at V and 1 base at J, with 17 bases between the two ends. Germline V gene sequence: CDR1 LNHNV, CDR2 YYDKDF (reference sequence). The CDR3 runs to 16 residues. CDR3 loop: CATSGAPLGPNTEAFF. In DNA, the CDR3 is TGTGCCACCAGCGGGGCCCCGCTTGGTCCGAACACTGAAGCTTTCTTT.

This clonotype was counted many times. Sequence at one end of the junction differs from germline and may be a read error. The chain joins TRBV12-3 or TRBV12-4 to TRBJ2-7; 12 bases align to TRBD2. The CDR3 runs 15 residues. The DNA of the CDR3 is TGTGCCAGCAGTCTAGCGGGGGGGCGTAGCTACGAGCAGTACTTC. It is translated as CASSLAGGRSYEQYF.

In its sample, this clonotype was seen a few times. The chain uses TRBV4-1 and TRBJ1-4; D unresolved. The CDR3 length is 15 residues. V was shortened by 3 bases and J by 8 bases, with 16 bases between the two germline ends. CDR1 and CDR2 (germline): MGHRA, YSYEKL. Here the CDR3 DNA reads TGCGCCAGCAGCCAGGGTTTACAAATGGTCGAAAAACTGTTTTTT. The encoded protein is CASSQGLQMVEKLFF.

The rearrangement uses TRBV9 and TRBJ1-6; D perhaps matches TRBD1 (5 bases). Per the germline V gene, CDR1 is SGDLS and CDR2 is YYNGEE. Trimming cost V 2 bases and J 6 bases, with 9 bases left between them. The CDR3 loop spans 14 amino acids. The CDR3 loop is CASSVLGGNSPLHF. CDR3 in DNA: TGTGCCAGCAGCGTCCTTGGGGGTAATTCACCCCTCCACTTT. Filled out from reference TRBV9 and TRBJ1-6, the complete variable domain reads DSGVTQTPKHLITATGQRVTLRCSPRSGDLSVYWYQQSLDQGLQFLIQYYNGEERAKGNILERFSAQQFPDLHSELNLSSLELGDSALYFCASSVLGGNSPLHFGNGTRLTVT.

This clonotype was seen repeatedly, ten times or more. V is TRBV20-1 and J is TRBJ2-5, with D possibly being TRBD2 (5 bases). This CDR3 has 14 residues. V was pared by 1 base and J by 5 bases, with 14 bases between. The germline gives CDR1 DFQATT, CDR2 SNEGSKA (reference sequence). For the CDR3, the DNA is TGCAGTGCTAGAGCGGACTCTCAGCGGGAGACCCAGTACTTC. This translates into CSARADSQRETQYF.

In its sample, this clonotype was seen many times. V gene TRBV9 combines with J gene TRBJ2-2; 7 bases match TRBD1. CDR1 and CDR2 from the germline V gene are SGDLS and YYNGEE. This CDR3 region has 15 residues. Trimming at V came to 5 bases and at J to 2 bases, leaving 6 bases not matched to a gene. The CDR3 DNA reads as TGTGCCAGCAGTCCCGGGACAGCCAACACCGGGGAGCTGTTTTTT. Amino acids: CASSPGTANTGELFF.

This chain uses TRBV12-3 or TRBV12-4 with TRBJ2-3; D is uncertain. The CDR3 is 13 residues long. V shed 3 bases and J shed 4 bases, with 8 bases lying between them. The CDR3 loop reads CASSFPPADTQYF. CDR3 in DNA: TGTGCCAGCAGTTTCCCCCCTGCAGATACGCAGTATTTT.

The V and J genes are TRBV24-1 and TRBJ1-2; TRBD1 is a possible D gene (5 bases). Germline V gives CDR1 KGHDR, CDR2 SFDVKD. V gave up 9 bases and J gave up 5 bases, with 15 bases separating them. This CDR3 spans 13 amino acids. The CDR3 DNA is TGTGCCACCCGGCAGGGTCTGGGGTATGGCTACACCTTC. The encoded protein is CATRQGLGYGYTF.

V gene TRBV6-5 combines with J gene TRBJ2-1; D gene unclear. V was clipped by 2 bases and J by 3 bases, with 5 bases between them. This CDR3 is 13 amino acids long. In germline, CDR1 is MNHEY, CDR2 SVGAGI. This CDR3 is CASSYTYYNEQFF. CDR3 nucleotide sequence: TGTGCCAGCAGTTACACATACTACAATGAGCAGTTCTTC.

This clonotype was counted ten times or more. The rearrangement uses TRBV19 and TRBJ1-1; no clear D. Germline CDR1 is LNHDA and CDR2 is SQIVND (reference sequence). V lost 11 bases, J lost 1 base, and 20 bases lay in between. This CDR3 has 15 residues. CDR3 sequence (DNA): TGTGCCTGTAAAGTACCGTGGACGGGGAACACTGAAGCTTTCTTT. Its translation: CACKVPWTGNTEAFF.